Following are 16 T cell receptor beta chains from one sample sequenced in a study of regulatory T cells in long-lasting Graves disease. Sample time point: newly diagnosed GD, antithyroid drugs for less than 3 months. Extracted RNA from PBMCs served as the source of the TCR library. Building the TCR beta libraries relied on iRepertoire HTBI primers, and CDR3 regions underwent Arm-PCR. MiXCR was run by TCRdb on the multiplex PCR reads, yielding one entry per CDR3 protein. The sample has 360,000 or so distinct CDR3 sequences, 15% to 20% seen once. The sample was also linked to a second study, of T cells in Graves' hyperthyroidism and ophthalmopathy.

This specimen was peripheral blood mononuclear cells (PBMCs), taken at new diagnosis, from a patient treated with antithyroid drugs. These receptors originate from a woman between 18 and 29 years old with Graves disease.

This clonotype came up a few times. The chain carries TRBV7-9 and TRBJ1-2, with D uncertain. The V end was cut by 3 bases, the J end by 2 bases, with 16 bases between. CDR3 length: 16 residues. Germline CDR1 SEHNR, CDR2 FQNEAQ (reference sequence). CDR3 residues: CASSLNQADENYGYTF. For the CDR3, the DNA is TGTGCCAGCAGCTTGAATCAGGCGGATGAGAACTATGGCTACACCTTC. The full variable domain, its missing parts supplied by reference TRBV7-9 and TRBJ1-2, is DTGVSQNPRHKITKRGQNVTFRCDPISEHNRLYWYRQTLGQGPEFLTYFQNEAQLEKSRLLSDRFSAERPKGSFSTLEIQRTEQGDSAMYLCASSLNQADENYGYTFGSGTRLTVV.

V is TRBV5-1 and J is TRBJ2-7; 10 bases are shared with TRBD1. This CDR3 contains 16 residues. J was trimmed by 2 bases and V by 4 bases; bases with no gene match: 9. Germline values: CDR1 SGHRS, CDR2 YFSETQ. Here the CDR3 reads CASSGQGVGGPYEQYF. Written as DNA, the CDR3 is TGCGCCAGCAGCGGACAGGGGGTAGGAGGGCCCTACGAGCAGTACTTC.

V is TRBV9 and J is TRBJ2-4; 12 bases agree with TRBD2. Germline CDR1 reads SGDLS; CDR2 reads YYNGEE. J was trimmed by 8 bases and V by 0 bases; bases with no gene match: 3. The CDR3 consists of 15 residues. CDR3 in amino acids: CASSVVASGRDIQYF. The DNA for the CDR3 is TGTGCCAGCAGCGTAGTTGCTAGCGGGAGGGACATTCAGTACTTC.

This clonotype showed up many times. The V and J genes are TRBV28 and TRBJ2-1; no definite D call. Germline assignment: CDR1 MDHEN and CDR2 SYDVKM. The V and J ends lost 6 bases and 2 bases respectively, with 11 bases between them. CDR3 length: 14 residues. The CDR3 is CASSIQNTYNEQFF. CDR3 DNA: TGTGCCAGCAGCATACAGAATACCTACAATGAGCAGTTCTTC.

The chain employs TRBV28 and TRBJ1-5; no firm D call. This CDR3 contains 15 residues. The germline gives CDR1 MDHEN, CDR2 SYDVKM. Trimming pared 3 bases from V and 0 bases from J, leaving 9 bases between. This CDR3 reads CASSLIPDSNQPQHF. The CDR3, as DNA: TGTGCCAGCAGTTTGATCCCGGATAGCAATCAGCCCCAGCATTTT.

This clonotype was counted many times. The chain combines TRBV11-2 with TRBJ1-2; 7 positions match TRBD1. This CDR3 region has 14 residues. V lost 6 bases to trimming and J lost 2 bases; unmatched junction nucleotides: 6. From germline, CDR1 is SGHAT and CDR2 FQNNGV. The CDR3: CASSPDRVNYGYTF. DNA for the CDR3: TGTGCCAGCAGTCCTGACAGGGTAAACTATGGCTACACCTTC.

This clonotype was seen repeatedly, ten times or more. The CDR3 loop reads CSGGRGTDTQYF. CDR3 DNA sequence: TGCAGTGGAGGGAGGGGCACAGATACGCAGTATTTT. The V and J genes are TRBV20-1 and TRBJ2-3; 7 bases map to TRBD2. V lost 7 bases to trimming and J lost 1 base; unmatched junction nucleotides: 2. The CDR3 extends over 12 amino acids. Germline-derived CDR1 and CDR2 are DFQATT and SNEGSKA (reference sequence).

The sample holds many counts of this clonotype. The chain employs TRBV2 and TRBJ1-1; possible D gene TRBD1, 5 bases. The germline V and J ends were trimmed by 6 bases and 3 bases, with 11 bases remaining between them. This CDR3 region has 13 residues. The germline V gene has CDR1 SNHLY and CDR2 FYNNEI. In DNA, the CDR3 is TGTGCCAGCAGGCTCGACAGCTACACTGAAGCTTTCTTT. This gives the protein CASRLDSYTEAFF.

With respect to this clonotype: Only one base separates this from a far larger clonotype, so it likely reflects a read error. The chain couples TRBV28 to TRBJ2-1; 8 bases match TRBD1. Trimming at V came to 3 bases and at J to 10 bases, leaving 8 bases not matched to a gene. The CDR3 has 14 amino acids. CDR1 and CDR2 (germline): MDHEN, SYDVKM. CDR3 sequence: CASSFPGQAYEQFF. DNA for the CDR3: TGTGCCAGCAGTTTTCCGGGACAGGCCTACGAGCAGTTCTTC. Combining the CDR3 with reference TRBV28 and TRBJ2-1 gives the whole variable domain DVKVTQSSRYLVKRTGEKVFLECVQDMDHENMFWYRQDPGLGLRLIYFSYDVKMKEKGDIPEGYSVSREKKERFSLILESASTNQTSMYLCASSFPGQAYEQFFGPGTRLTVL.

This clonotype was seen repeatedly, ten times or more. The chain has TRBV11-2 and TRBJ1-6; possible D gene TRBD1, 5 bases. Germline V gives CDR1 SGHAT, CDR2 FQNNGV. This CDR3 has 12 residues. V lost 6 bases and J 10 bases, leaving 10 bases between the germline ends. CDR3 residues: CASRQGRSPLHF. The CDR3, as DNA: TGTGCCAGCAGGCAGGGCCGATCACCCCTCCACTTT.

At least ten counts were recorded for this clonotype. This chain links TRBV5-1 with TRBJ1-2; the match to TRBD1 covers 7 bases. Germline V lookup: CDR1 SGHRS, CDR2 YFSETQ. The CDR3 covers 13 residues. The ends lost 0 bases at V and 8 bases at J; junction bases unmatched: 4. CDR3 sequence: CASSLEGARGYTF. The DNA of the CDR3 is TGCGCCAGCAGCTTGGAGGGGGCTCGAGGCTACACCTTC. Looking up the rest from reference TRBV5-1 and TRBJ1-2 gives the full variable domain: KAGVTQTPRYLIKTRGQQVTLSCSPISGHRSVSWYQQTPGQGLQFLFEYFSETQRNKGNFPGRFSGRQFSNSRSEMNVSTLELGDSALYLCASSLEGARGYTFGSGTRLTVV.

This clonotype was seen repeatedly, ten times or more. The chain combines TRBV11-2 with TRBJ2-3, with 7 positions matching TRBD2. The CDR3 contains 13 residues. Germline-derived CDR1 and CDR2 are SGHAT and FQNNGV. V was clipped by 5 bases and J by 6 bases; unmatched bases: 5. The CDR3 nucleotides are TGTGCCAGCAGCCCCGGTAGCGGGGATACGCAGTATTTT. It codes for CASSPGSGDTQYF.

In its sample, this clonotype was seen many times. This chain uses TRBV3-1 with TRBJ2-3; 13 nucleotides align to TRBD2. CDR1 LGHDT and CDR2 YNNKEL come from the germline V gene (reference sequence). After removal of 4 bases from V and 5 bases from J, the junction contained 3 bases not matched to a gene. The CDR3 sequence is 15 residues long. This chain's CDR3 is CASSPTSGGIDTQYF. CDR3 coding DNA: TGTGCCAGCAGCCCGACTAGCGGGGGGATAGATACGCAGTATTTT.

This chain links TRBV4-1 with TRBJ1-4; D not resolved. The CDR3 runs to 17 residues. Germline V gene data show CDR1 as MGHRA and CDR2 as YSYEKL. With 0 bases removed from V and 8 bases from J, the gap between germline ends came to 19 bases. CDR3 DNA: TGCGCCAGCAGCCAAGAACCTCCGGCAGGTGGCGAGGAAAAACTGTTTTTT. Translated, it gives CASSQEPPAGGEEKLFF.

This clonotype was detected ten times or more. This rearrangement joins TRBV3-1 to TRBJ1-2; a possible D gene is TRBD1 (5 bases). The CDR3 is made up of 14 amino acids. Germline loops: CDR1 LGHDT, CDR2 YNNKEL (reference sequence). With 1 base removed from V and 3 bases from J, the gap between germline ends came to 9 bases. The CDR3 sequence: CASSQGLGDYGYTF. DNA of the CDR3: TGTGCCAGCAGCCAAGGGTTAGGGGACTATGGCTACACCTTC.

This clonotype has a handful of counts. CDR3 coding DNA: TGTGCCACCAGCACTCTACAGGGGGCGAACACCGGGGAGCTGTTTTTT. It translates to CATSTLQGANTGELFF. V usage is TRBV15 and J usage is TRBJ2-2, with TRBD1 matching over 8 bases. The CDR3 has 16 residues. CDR1 is LNHNV, CDR2 YYDKDF, per germline (reference sequence). The V segment lost 4 bases and the J segment 0 bases; nucleotides outside the gene matches: 4.